This TCR beta chain was captured in a study of STAT3 mutations in large granular lymphocyte leukemia. Study-wide findings and caveats: Some patients had dominant TCR clones larger than their STAT3 mutant burden. Variable sampling intervals and differing treatment regimens complicated linking therapy response to TCR clonal burden changes. TCR clonotype switching after therapy occurred in about 35% of the 18 patients. At least one immunodominant TCR beta clonotype appeared in every T-cell large granular lymphocyte leukemia patient.

With regard to this clone: Its specificity is not known.

Average productive template count per sample was some 44,000. Assay: immunoSEQ multiplex PCR; the TCRdb copy retains only in-frame clones and omits some. The top ten hold roughly 80% of the sample, which has around 4,500 clones, around 84% seen once. Sequenced sample: peripheral blood mononuclear cells. This TCR derives from a man in his forties or fifties with T-cell large granular lymphocyte leukemia. Some clones in this sample may be carry-over from other donors' samples.

The CDR3 sequence is CASSEHGPGEKLFF. The CDR3 coding sequence is TGTGCCAGCAGTGAACATGGACCGGGAGAAAAACTGTTTTTT. The chain employs TRBV6-1 and TRBJ1-4, with D unclear. This CDR3 has 14 amino acids. Germline V gene data show CDR1 as MNHNS and CDR2 as SASEGT. V was cut by 2 bases and J by 8 bases, with 12 bases left in between.